The rows below give T cell receptor beta chains drawn from one sample of a study of T cell responses to AZD1222 COVID-19 vaccine. Sequencing was performed with immunoSEQ multiplex PCR; in TCRdb, only in-frame clones are kept and a portion is missing. The sample holds some 120,000 clones, approximately 93% seen once. Sequenced here: peripheral blood, sampled on day 0 of AZD1222 vaccination. The receptor source for this set is an adult in good health. Each CDR3 is given with its conserved first and last residue. The order of the fields is J gene, V gene, D gene, clone size, CDR3 protein, CDR3 DNA. D genes are given only for firm matches. Clone size is not always given. Where it is, it says once, few, many or a class for expanded clones.

TRBJ1-5	TRBV28	NA	NA	CASSLPDQPQHF	TGTGCCAGCAGTTTACCAGACCAGCCCCAGCATTTT
TRBJ1-2	TRBV5-4	NA	NA	CASSVNGGQPYGYTF	TGTGCCAGCAGCGTAAATGGGGGGCAGCCCTATGGCTACACCTTC
TRBJ1-4	TRBV27	NA	NA	CASRGDRSPNEKLFF	TGTGCCAGCAGGGGAGACAGGAGCCCTAATGAAAAACTGTTTTTT
TRBJ1-1	TRBV10-3	NA	NA	CAISESAADNTEAFF	TGTGCCATCAGTGAGTCGGCGGCAGACAACACTGAAGCTTTCTTT
TRBJ2-3	TRBV3-1/TRBV3-2	TRBD1	NA	CASSQEARGHGADTQYF	TGTGCCAGCAGCCAAGAGGCCAGGGGGCATGGGGCAGATACGCAGTATTTT
TRBJ2-2	TRBV24-1	NA	NA	CATSDVTEGAGELFF	TGTGCCACCAGTGATGTGACGGAGGGGGCCGGGGAGCTGTTTTTT
TRBJ2-5	TRBV28	NA	NA	CASSFTARARGAQYF	TGTGCCAGCAGTTTTACCGCCCGGGCTCGGGGAGCCCAGTACTTC
TRBJ2-2	TRBV27	NA	NA	CASSLYGTNTGELFF	TGTGCCAGCAGTTTATATGGGACAAATACCGGGGAGCTGTTTTTT
TRBJ1-2	TRBV5-8	NA	once	CASSLERGGGTFYGYTF	TGTGCCAGCAGCTTGGAAAGGGGCGGAGGAACCTTCTATGGCTACACCTTC
TRBJ2-1	TRBV29-1	TRBD1	NA	CSVERDRGKEQFF	TGCAGCGTTGAACGGGACAGGGGAAAGGAGCAGTTCTTC
TRBJ1-1	TRBV28	NA	NA	CASSLPAIEAFF	TGTGCCAGCAGCCTTCCTGCGATTGAGGCTTTCTTT
TRBJ1-1	TRBV10-2	NA	NA	CASSDRNTEAFF	TGCGCCAGCTCGGACAGGAACACTGAAGCTTTCTTT
TRBJ2-7	TRBV5-4	TRBD1	NA	CASSLPGQGSEQYF	TGTGCCAGCAGCTTGCCGGGACAGGGATCCGAGCAGTACTTC
TRBJ2-2	TRBV9	NA	NA	CASSAPLLAEHFNTGELFF	TGTGCCAGCAGCGCCCCTCTTCTTGCGGAACATTTCAACACCGGGGAGCTGTTTTTT
TRBJ2-3	TRBV29-1	TRBD2	NA	CSVEGAGGTTDTQYF	TGCAGCGTTGAAGGAGCGGGGGGTACCACAGATACGCAGTATTTT
TRBJ2-1	TRBV5-6	NA	NA	CASSPSSRVRLDEQFF	TGTGCCAGCAGCCCGTCCTCCAGGGTCCGACTCGATGAGCAGTTCTTC
TRBJ2-1	TRBV7-2	NA	NA	CASSRNRNNEQFF	TGTGCCAGCAGCAGGAATCGAAACAATGAGCAGTTCTTC
TRBJ2-3	TRBV5-4	NA	NA	CASSLRTQTSTDTQYF	TGTGCCAGCAGCCTACGGACTCAGACTAGCACAGATACGCAGTATTTT
TRBJ2-3	TRBV2	TRBD2	NA	CASGASGSITDTQYF	TGTGCCAGCGGGGCTAGCGGGAGTATTACAGATACGCAGTATTTT